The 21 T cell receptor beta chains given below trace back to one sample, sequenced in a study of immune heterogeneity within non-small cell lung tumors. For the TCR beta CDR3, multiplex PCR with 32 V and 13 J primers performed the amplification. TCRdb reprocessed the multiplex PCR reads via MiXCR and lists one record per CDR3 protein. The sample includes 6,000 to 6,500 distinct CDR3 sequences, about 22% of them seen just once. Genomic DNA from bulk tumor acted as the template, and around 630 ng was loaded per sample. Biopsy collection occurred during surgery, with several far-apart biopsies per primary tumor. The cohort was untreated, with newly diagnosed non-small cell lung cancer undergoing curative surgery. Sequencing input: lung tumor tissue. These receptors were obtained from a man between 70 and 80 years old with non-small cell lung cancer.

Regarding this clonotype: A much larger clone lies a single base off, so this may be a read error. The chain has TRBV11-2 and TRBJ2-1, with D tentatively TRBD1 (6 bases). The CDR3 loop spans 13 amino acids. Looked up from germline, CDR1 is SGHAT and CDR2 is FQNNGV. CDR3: CANSFLDRDNQFF. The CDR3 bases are TGTGCCAACAGCTTCTTGGACCGGGACAATCAGTTCTTC.

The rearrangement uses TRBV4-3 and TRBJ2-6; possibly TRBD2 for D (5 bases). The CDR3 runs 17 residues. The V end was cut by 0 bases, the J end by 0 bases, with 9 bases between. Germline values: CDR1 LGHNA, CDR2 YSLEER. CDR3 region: CASSQEGGYSGANVLTF. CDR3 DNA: TGCGCCAGCAGCCAAGAGGGCGGGTACTCTGGGGCCAACGTCCTGACTTTC.

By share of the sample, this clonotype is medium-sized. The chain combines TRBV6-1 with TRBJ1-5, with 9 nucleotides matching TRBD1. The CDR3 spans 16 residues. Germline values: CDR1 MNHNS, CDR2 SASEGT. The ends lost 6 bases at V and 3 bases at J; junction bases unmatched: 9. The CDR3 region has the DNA TGTGCCAGCAGCTCTGGGAGGACAGGGGCCAATCAGCCCCAGCATTTT. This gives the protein CASSSGRTGANQPQHF.

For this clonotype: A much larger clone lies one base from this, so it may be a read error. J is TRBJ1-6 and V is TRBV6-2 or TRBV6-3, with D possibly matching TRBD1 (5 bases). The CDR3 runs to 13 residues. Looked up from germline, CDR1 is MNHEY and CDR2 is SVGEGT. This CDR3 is CDSRGGANSPLHF. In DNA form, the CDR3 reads TGTGACAGCAGAGGCGGGGCAAATTCACCCCTCCACTTT.

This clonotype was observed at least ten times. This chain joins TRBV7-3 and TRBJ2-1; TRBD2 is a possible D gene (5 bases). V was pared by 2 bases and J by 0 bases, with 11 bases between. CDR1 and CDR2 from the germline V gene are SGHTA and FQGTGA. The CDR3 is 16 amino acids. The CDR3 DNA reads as TGTGCCAGCAGCTTACTAGGCGGGCGCTCCTACAATGAGCAGTTCTTC. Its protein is CASSLLGGRSYNEQFF.

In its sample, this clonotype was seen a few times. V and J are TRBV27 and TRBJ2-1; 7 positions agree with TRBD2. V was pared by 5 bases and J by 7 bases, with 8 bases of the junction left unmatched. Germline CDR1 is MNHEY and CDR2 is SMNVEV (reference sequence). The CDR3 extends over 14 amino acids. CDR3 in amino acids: CASSIDRLANEQFF. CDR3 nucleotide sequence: TGTGCCAGCAGTATCGACCGACTAGCAAATGAGCAGTTCTTC.

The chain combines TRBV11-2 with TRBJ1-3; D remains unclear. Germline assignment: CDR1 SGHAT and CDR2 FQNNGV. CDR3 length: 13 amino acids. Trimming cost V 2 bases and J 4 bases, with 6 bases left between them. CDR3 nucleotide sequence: TGTGCCAGCAGCTTACCGGTGGGAAACACCATATATTTT. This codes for CASSLPVGNTIYF.

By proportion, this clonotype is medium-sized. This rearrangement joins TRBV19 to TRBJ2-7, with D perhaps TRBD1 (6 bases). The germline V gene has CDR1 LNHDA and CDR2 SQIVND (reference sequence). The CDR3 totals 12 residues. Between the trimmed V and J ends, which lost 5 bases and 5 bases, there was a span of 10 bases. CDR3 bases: TGTGCCAGTAGTCCCCAGGGGCACGAGCAGTACTTC. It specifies CASSPQGHEQYF. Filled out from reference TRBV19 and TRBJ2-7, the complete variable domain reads DGGITQSPKYLFRKEGQNVTLSCEQNLNHDAMYWYRQDPGQGLRLIYYSQIVNDFQKGDIAEGYSVSREKKESFPLTVTSAQKNPTAFYLCASSPQGHEQYFGPGTRLTVT.

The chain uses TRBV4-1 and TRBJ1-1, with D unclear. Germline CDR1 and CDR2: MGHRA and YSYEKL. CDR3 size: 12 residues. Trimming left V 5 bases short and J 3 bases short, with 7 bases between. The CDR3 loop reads CASSTGYTEAFF. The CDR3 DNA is TGCGCCAGCAGCACCGGGTACACTGAAGCTTTCTTT.

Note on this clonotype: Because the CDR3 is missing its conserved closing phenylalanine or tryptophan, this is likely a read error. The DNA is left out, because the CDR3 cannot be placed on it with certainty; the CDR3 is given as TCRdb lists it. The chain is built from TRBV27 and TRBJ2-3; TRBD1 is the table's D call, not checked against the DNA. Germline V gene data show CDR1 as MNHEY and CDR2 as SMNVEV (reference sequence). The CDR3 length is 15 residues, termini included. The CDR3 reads CASSLGAPYEQYFGP.

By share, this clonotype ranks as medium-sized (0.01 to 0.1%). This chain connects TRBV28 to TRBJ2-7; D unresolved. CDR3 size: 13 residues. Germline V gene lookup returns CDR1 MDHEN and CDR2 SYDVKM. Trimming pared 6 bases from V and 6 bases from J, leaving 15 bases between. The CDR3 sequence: CASSPGVVGEQYF. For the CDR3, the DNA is TGTGCCAGCAGCCCCGGTGTCGTGGGCGAGCAGTACTTC. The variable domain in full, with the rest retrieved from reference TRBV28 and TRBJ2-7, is DVKVTQSSRYLVKRTGEKVFLECVQDMDHENMFWYRQDPGLGLRLIYFSYDVKMKEKGDIPEGYSVSREKKERFSLILESASTNQTSMYLCASSPGVVGEQYFGPGTRLTVT.

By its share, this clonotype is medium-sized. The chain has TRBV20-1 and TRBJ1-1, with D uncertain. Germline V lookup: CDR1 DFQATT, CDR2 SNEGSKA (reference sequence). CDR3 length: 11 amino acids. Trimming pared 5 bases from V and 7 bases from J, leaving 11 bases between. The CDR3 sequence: CSASREGEAFF. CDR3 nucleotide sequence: TGCAGTGCTTCAAGGGAGGGTGAAGCTTTCTTT.

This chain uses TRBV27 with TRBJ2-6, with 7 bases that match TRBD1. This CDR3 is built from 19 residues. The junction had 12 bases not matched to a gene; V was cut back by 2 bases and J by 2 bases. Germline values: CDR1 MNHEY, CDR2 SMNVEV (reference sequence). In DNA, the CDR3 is TGTGCCAGCAGTTTAAAAATGGGACAGAGCATCGCTGGGGCCAACGTCCTGACTTTC. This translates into CASSLKMGQSIAGANVLTF.

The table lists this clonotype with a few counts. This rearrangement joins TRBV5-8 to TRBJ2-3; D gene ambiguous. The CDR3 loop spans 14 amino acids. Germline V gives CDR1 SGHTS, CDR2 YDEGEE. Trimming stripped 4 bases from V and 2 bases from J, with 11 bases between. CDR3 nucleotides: TGTGCCAGCAGCCTAGGCTCTGACACAGATACGCAGTATTTT. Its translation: CASSLGSDTDTQYF.

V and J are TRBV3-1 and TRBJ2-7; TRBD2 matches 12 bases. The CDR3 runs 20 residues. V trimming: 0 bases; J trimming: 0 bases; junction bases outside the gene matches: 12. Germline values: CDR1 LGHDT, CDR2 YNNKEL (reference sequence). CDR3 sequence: CASSQDQGGLAGSTSYEQYF. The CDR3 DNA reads TGTGCCAGCAGCCAAGATCAGGGGGGACTAGCGGGCTCTACCTCCTACGAGCAGTACTTC.

The CDR3 sequence is CASSTAPGGTDTQYF. CDR3 in DNA: TGTGCCAGCTCAACAGCCCCAGGCGGCACAGATACGCAGTATTTT. The genes are TRBV18 and TRBJ2-3, with D unresolved. V lost 5 bases and J lost 1, with 13 bases in between. This CDR3 is built from 15 residues. Germline loops: CDR1 KGHSH, CDR2 LQKENI. Looking up the rest from reference TRBV18 and TRBJ2-3 gives the full variable domain: NAGVMQNPRHLVRRRGQEARLRCSPMKGHSHVYWYRQLPEEGLKFMVYLQKENIIDESGMPKERFSAEFPKEGPSILRIQQVVRGDSAAYFCASSTAPGGTDTQYFGPGTRLTVL.

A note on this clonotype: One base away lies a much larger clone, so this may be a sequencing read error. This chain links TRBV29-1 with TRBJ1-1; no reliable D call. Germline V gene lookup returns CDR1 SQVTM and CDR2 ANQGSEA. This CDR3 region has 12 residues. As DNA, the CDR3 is TGCATCTCCTACTCGGGGAACACTGAAGCTTTCTTT. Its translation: CISYSGNTEAFF.

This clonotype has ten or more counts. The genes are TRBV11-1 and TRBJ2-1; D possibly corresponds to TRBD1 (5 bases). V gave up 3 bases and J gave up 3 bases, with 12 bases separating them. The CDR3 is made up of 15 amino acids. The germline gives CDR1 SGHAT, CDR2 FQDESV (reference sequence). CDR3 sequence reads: CASSLGLGVYNEQFF. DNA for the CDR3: TGTGCCAGCAGCTTGGGCTTAGGGGTCTACAATGAGCAGTTCTTC.

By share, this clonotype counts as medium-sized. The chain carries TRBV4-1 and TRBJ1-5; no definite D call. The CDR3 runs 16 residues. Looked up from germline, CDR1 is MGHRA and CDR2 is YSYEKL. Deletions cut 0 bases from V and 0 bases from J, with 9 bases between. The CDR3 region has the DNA TGCGCCAGCAGCCAAGATTGGCCAGGTAGCAATCAGCCCCAGCATTTT. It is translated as CASSQDWPGSNQPQHF.

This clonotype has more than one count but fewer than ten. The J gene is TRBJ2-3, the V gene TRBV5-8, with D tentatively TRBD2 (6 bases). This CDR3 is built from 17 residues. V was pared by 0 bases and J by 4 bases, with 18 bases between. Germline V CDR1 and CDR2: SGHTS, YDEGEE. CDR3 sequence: CASSLGLAPRGADTQYF. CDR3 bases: TGTGCCAGCAGCTTGGGATTAGCCCCGCGGGGCGCAGATACGCAGTATTTT.

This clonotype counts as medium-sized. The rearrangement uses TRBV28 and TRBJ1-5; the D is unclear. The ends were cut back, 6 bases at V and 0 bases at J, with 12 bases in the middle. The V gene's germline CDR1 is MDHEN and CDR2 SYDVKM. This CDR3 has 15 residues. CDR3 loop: CASRDYEDSNQPQHF. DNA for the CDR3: TGTGCCAGCAGAGATTACGAGGATAGCAATCAGCCCCAGCATTTT.